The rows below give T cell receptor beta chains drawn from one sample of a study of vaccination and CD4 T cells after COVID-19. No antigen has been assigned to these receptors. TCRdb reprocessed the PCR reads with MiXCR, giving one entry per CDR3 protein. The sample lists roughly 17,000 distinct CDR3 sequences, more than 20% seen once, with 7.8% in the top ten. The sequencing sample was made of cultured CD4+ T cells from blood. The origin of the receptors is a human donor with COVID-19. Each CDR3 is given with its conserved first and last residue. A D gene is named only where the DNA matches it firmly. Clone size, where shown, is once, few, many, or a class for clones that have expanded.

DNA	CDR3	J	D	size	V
TGTGCCAGCAGCCTTCTCCGGGGGATCCAAGAGACCCAGTACTTC	CASSLLRGIQETQYF	TRBJ2-5	NA	few	TRBV6-1
TGTGCCAGCAGCCGAAGCTCCTACGAGCAGTACTTC	CASSRSSYEQYF	TRBJ2-7	NA	few	TRBV12-3/TRBV12-4
TGTGCCAGCAGCGCAGATACCTACGAGCAGTACTTC	CASSADTYEQYF	TRBJ2-7	NA	NA	TRBV11-2
TGTGCCAGCAGCTTAGCGTCTGGCTACACCTTC	CASSLASGYTF	TRBJ1-2	NA	NA	TRBV11-2
TGTGCCAGCATCCTGGGTCGCGGCTACAATGAGCAGTTCTTC	CASILGRGYNEQFF	TRBJ2-1	NA	NA	TRBV5-6
TGTGCCACCGGGGGCAATGGGGGCCAAGAGACCCAGTACTTC	CATGGNGGQETQYF	TRBJ2-5	NA	medium-sized	TRBV15
TGTGCCAGCAGTTACCCCAGCGGGGGCAACACCGGGGAGCTGTTTTTT	CASSYPSGGNTGELFF	TRBJ2-2	TRBD2	few	TRBV6-5
TGTGCCAGCAGCCGCAGGGTGACCTATGATGGCTACACCTTC	CASSRRVTYDGYTF	TRBJ1-2	NA	NA	TRBV7-2
TGTGCCAGCAGTGAATTGGGCCGTTCTTACACAGATACGCAGTATTTT	CASSELGRSYTDTQYF	TRBJ2-3	NA	few	TRBV6-1
TGTGCCAGCAGCTTACCCCCTCCGGGGTCCCCCTACAATGAGCAGTTCTTC	CASSLPPPGSPYNEQFF	TRBJ2-1	NA	few	TRBV11-3
TGTGCCAGCAGCCCACGACTATTATCGGACAATGAGCAGTTCTTC	CASSPRLLSDNEQFF	TRBJ2-1	NA	NA	TRBV11-3
TGTGCCAGCAGGATTCAGAATTCACCCCTCCACTTT	CASRIQNSPLHF	TRBJ1-6	NA	NA	TRBV6-1
TGTGCCAGCAGCTATGGGCCTAGGACAGGGGGCACCGGGGAGCTGTTTTTT	CASSYGPRTGGTGELFF	TRBJ2-2	TRBD1	few	TRBV7-3
TGTGCCAGCAGTCCCCCGTGGCCGCCCCCCCCCCTGGGGGCCAACGTCCTGACTTTC	CASSPPWPPPPLGANVLTF	TRBJ2-6	NA	few	TRBV27
TGTGCCAGCAGCTTAACGCAGGGCCACACTGAAGCTTTCTTT	CASSLTQGHTEAFF	TRBJ1-1	NA	NA	TRBV7-3
TGTGCCAGCAGACTAGCTGAAAGAAACACAGATACGCAGTATTTT	CASRLAERNTDTQYF	TRBJ2-3	NA	few	TRBV2
TGTGCCAGCACCCCCCGGGGCAGGGTGGATGGCTACACCTTC	CASTPRGRVDGYTF	TRBJ1-2	NA	NA	TRBV6-1
TGTGCCAGCAGTGCGACTAGCGGGGGGCAGACAGATACGCAGTATTTT	CASSATSGGQTDTQYF	TRBJ2-3	TRBD2	few	TRBV6-4
TGTGCCAGCACGCTAGCGGGGGTAGATCCAGATACGCAGTATTTT	CASTLAGVDPDTQYF	TRBJ2-3	TRBD2	few	TRBV6-2/TRBV6-3
TGTGCCAGTAGTCTCATTGAGGTCACCTACAATGAGCAGTTCTTC	CASSLIEVTYNEQFF	TRBJ2-1	NA	NA	TRBV19
TGTGCCAGCTCTAGAAACCAGGGATTTGGAAACACCATATATTTT	CASSRNQGFGNTIYF	TRBJ1-3	NA	once	TRBV12-3/TRBV12-4
TGTGCCAGCAGCCAAACGGACAGGGCAAATGGCTACACCTTC	CASSQTDRANGYTF	TRBJ1-2	TRBD1	NA	TRBV14
TGTGCCTGGAGTCCCCTAGCGGGGCTAGGAGAGACCCAGTACTTC	CAWSPLAGLGETQYF	TRBJ2-5	TRBD2	few	TRBV30
TGTGCCAGCAGCCCTCGGGGGGGCGGGGATGAGCAGTTCTTC	CASSPRGGGDEQFF	TRBJ2-1	TRBD2	NA	TRBV9
TGTGCCAGCAGTTTATTTACGGGGAACACTGAAGCTTTCTTT	CASSLFTGNTEAFF	TRBJ1-1	NA	NA	TRBV27
TGTGCCACTCATCCGGGACTTGGGGGCGTCGGCGGGGAGCTGTTTTTT	CATHPGLGGVGGELFF	TRBJ2-2	NA	few	TRBV10-3
TGTGCCAGCAGTAGGACGGAAAATCAGCCCCAGCATTTT	CASSRTENQPQHF	TRBJ1-5	NA	NA	TRBV12-3/TRBV12-4
TGCAGTGCTATCATTGGCCGGGGACTAGAGACCCAGTACTTC	CSAIIGRGLETQYF	TRBJ2-5	NA	few	TRBV20-1
TGCGCCAGCAGGGATACTGACAGGGACTATGGCTACACCTTC	CASRDTDRDYGYTF	TRBJ1-2	TRBD1	NA	TRBV10-2
TGTGCCAGCAGCTTGAGGTCTACAGGGAGCAATCAGCCCCAGCATTTT	CASSLRSTGSNQPQHF	TRBJ1-5	NA	NA	TRBV5-6
TGTGCCACCAGCAGAGATCTGGCTAGCGGGGGAAAGACCCAGTACTTC	CATSRDLASGGKTQYF	TRBJ2-5	TRBD2	NA	TRBV15
TGTGCCAGCAGGCAGACAAAGCCCCAGGAGCAGTTCTTC	CASRQTKPQEQFF	TRBJ2-1	NA	once	TRBV28
TGTGCCAGCAGCTTAGTACCGAAACTGTCTGGAAACACCATATATTTT	CASSLVPKLSGNTIYF	TRBJ1-3	NA	few	TRBV7-9
TGTGCCAGCAGTGGGACGCGACACACCGGGGAGCTGTTTTTT	CASSGTRHTGELFF	TRBJ2-2	NA	NA	TRBV7-2
TGTGCTAGCAGCTTACGCCGGACTGACAGCGCTGCGAACACCGGGGAGCTGTTTTTT	CASSLRRTDSAANTGELFF	TRBJ2-2	NA	few	TRBV7-7
TGTGCCAGCAGCTTGACAGGTTTAAGCGGCTACACCTTC	CASSLTGLSGYTF	TRBJ1-2	NA	medium-sized	TRBV11-3
TGCAGTGCTAGCCAGTCCGCAACTAATGAAAAACTGTTTTTT	CSASQSATNEKLFF	TRBJ1-4	NA	medium-sized	TRBV20-1
TGTGCCAGCTCAGGCTCGGACACGAGGGGCTACACCTTC	CASSGSDTRGYTF	TRBJ1-2	NA	NA	TRBV18
TGCAGTGCATCCGCGGGGGGGGTCGGGGATACGCAGTATTTT	CSASAGGVGDTQYF	TRBJ2-3	TRBD2	NA	TRBV20-1
TGCAGTGCTAGAATAGCGGGGGGCCTAGATACGCAGTATTTT	CSARIAGGLDTQYF	TRBJ2-3	TRBD2	NA	TRBV20-1
TGCAGTGCTGGGCGCCAGCGGTACCAAGAGACCCAGTACTTC	CSAGRQRYQETQYF	TRBJ2-5	NA	few	TRBV20-1
TGTGCCAGCACCTCGGGACAGAGATTTTACGAGCAGTACTTC	CASTSGQRFYEQYF	TRBJ2-7	TRBD1	NA	TRBV2
TGTGCCAGCAGTTTATCCCCTTGGGGGACTGGCTACACCTTC	CASSLSPWGTGYTF	TRBJ1-2	NA	medium-sized	TRBV27
TGCAGCGTTGTCGAGGTCGCTAATGAAAAACTGTTTTTT	CSVVEVANEKLFF	TRBJ1-4	NA	NA	TRBV29-1
TGTGCCAGTAGGCATAGCAAGAACACTGAAGCTTTCTTT	CASRHSKNTEAFF	TRBJ1-1	NA	NA	TRBV19
TGTGCCAGCAAAAGGTTCCGGGACAGGGGGATATCTGAAGCTTTCTTT	CASKRFRDRGISEAFF	TRBJ1-1	TRBD1	medium-sized	TRBV5-4
TGTGCCAGCAGTGAAGGGCCCTCCTACGAGCAGTACTTC	CASSEGPSYEQYF	TRBJ2-7	NA	NA	TRBV6-1